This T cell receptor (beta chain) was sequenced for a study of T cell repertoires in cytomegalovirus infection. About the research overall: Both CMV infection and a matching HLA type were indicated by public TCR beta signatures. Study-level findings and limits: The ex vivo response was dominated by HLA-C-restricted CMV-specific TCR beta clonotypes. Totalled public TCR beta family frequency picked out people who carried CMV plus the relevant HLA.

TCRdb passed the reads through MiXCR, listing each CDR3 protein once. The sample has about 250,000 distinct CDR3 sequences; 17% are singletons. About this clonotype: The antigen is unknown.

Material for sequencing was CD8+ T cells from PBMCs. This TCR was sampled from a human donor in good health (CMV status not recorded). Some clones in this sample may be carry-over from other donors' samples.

CDR3 sequence: CASSARDRGRVGELFF. For the CDR3, the DNA is TGTGCCAGCAGCGCTCGGGACAGGGGGCGCGTCGGGGAGCTGTTTTTT. This chain uses TRBV9 with TRBJ2-2; 12 positions agree with TRBD1. This CDR3 contains 16 residues. The J segment lost 7 bases and the V segment lost 3 bases, leaving 7 bases of the junction unmatched. Germline assignment: CDR1 SGDLS and CDR2 YYNGEE. Full variable domain (missing parts from reference TRBV9 and TRBJ2-2): DSGVTQTPKHLITATGQRVTLRCSPRSGDLSVYWYQQSLDQGLQFLIQYYNGEERAKGNILERFSAQQFPDLHSELNLSSLELGDSALYFCASSARDRGRVGELFFGEGSRLTVL.